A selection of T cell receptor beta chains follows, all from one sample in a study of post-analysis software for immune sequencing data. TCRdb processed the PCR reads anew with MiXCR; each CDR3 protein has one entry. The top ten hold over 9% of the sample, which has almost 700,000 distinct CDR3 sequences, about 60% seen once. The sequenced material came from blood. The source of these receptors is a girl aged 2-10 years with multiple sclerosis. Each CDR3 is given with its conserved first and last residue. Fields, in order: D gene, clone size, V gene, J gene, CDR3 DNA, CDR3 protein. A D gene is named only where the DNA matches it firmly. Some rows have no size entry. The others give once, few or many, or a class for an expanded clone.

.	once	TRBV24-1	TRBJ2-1	TGTGCCACCAGTGATTTGCGAGTCAATGAGCAGTTCTTC	CATSDLRVNEQFF
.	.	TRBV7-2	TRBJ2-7	TGTGCCAGCAGCACTCGCTTGACCTACGAGCAGTACTTC	CASSTRLTYEQYF
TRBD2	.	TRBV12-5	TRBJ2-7	TGTGCTAGTGGTTTGCTAGCGGGTTACGAGCAGTACTTC	CASGLLAGYEQYF
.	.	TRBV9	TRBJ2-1	TGTGCCAGCAGCCGGGACGACAATGAGCAGTTCTTC	CASSRDDNEQFF
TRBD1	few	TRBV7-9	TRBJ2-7	TGTGCCAGCAGCGCCGCGCAGGGGGACGAGCAGTACTTC	CASSAAQGDEQYF
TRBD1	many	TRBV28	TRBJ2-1	TGTGCCAGCAGCGGCTACCGGGACAGACTAAACAATGAGCAGTTCTTC	CASSGYRDRLNNEQFF
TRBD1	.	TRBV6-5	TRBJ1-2	TGTGCCAGCACCCGGACAGGGGGCATCTATGGCTACACCTTC	CASTRTGGIYGYTF
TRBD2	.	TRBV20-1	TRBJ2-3	TGCAGTGCTGAAACCGGGACTAGCGGGCTCACAGATACGCAGTATTTT	CSAETGTSGLTDTQYF
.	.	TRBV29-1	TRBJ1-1	.	CSVARGSGNTETFF
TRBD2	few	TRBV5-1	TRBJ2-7	TGCGCCAGCAGCTCGCTAGCGGGAGGGGGAGTCTACGAGCAGTACTTC	CASSSLAGGGVYEQYF
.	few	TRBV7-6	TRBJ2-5	TGTGCCAGCGGTTCAGAGGCTGAAGAGACCCAGTACTTC	CASGSEAEETQYF
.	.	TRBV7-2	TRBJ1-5	TGTGTCAGCAGCTTAGGAGGGGGTAGCAATCAGCCCCAGCATTTT	CVSSLGGGSNQPQHF
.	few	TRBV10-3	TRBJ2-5	TGTGCCATCAGTGACCGTCAGCAAGAGACCCAGTACTTC	CAISDRQQETQYF
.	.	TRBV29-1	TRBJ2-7	TGCAGCTTCCTCTTTCTCTACGAGCAGTACTTC	CSFLFLYEQYF
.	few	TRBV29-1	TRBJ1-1	TGCAGCCTCCGAGGGCAGGCTAAAGGAACTGAAGCTTTCTTT	CSLRGQAKGTEAFF
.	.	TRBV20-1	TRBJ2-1	TGCAGTGCTAGTGGTGTTGGAGTTGGGTCCAATGAGCAGTTCTTC	CSASGVGVGSNEQFF
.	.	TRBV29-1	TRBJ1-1	TGCAGCGTTGACTCCAGGGAGTATTGGAACACTGAAGCTTTCTTT	CSVDSREYWNTEAFF
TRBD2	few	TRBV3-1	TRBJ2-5	TGTGCCAGCAGCTCAACTAGCGGTCTCATGGAGGAGACCCAGTACTTC	CASSSTSGLMEETQYF
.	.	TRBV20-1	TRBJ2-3	TGCAGTGCCACGTCGTCGGGGGAGACGCAGTATTTT	CSATSSGETQYF
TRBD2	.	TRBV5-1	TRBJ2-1	TGCGCCAGCAGCTCGACTAGCGGGGGGGCGGGCAATGAGCAGTTCTTC	CASSSTSGGAGNEQFF
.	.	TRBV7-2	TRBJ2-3	TGTGCCAGCAGCTCGGACCGTCTCAGCACAGATACGCAGTATTTT	CASSSDRLSTDTQYF
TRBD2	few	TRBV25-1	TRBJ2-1	TGTGCCAGCAGACCGGGACTAGAGGGTCATGAGCAGTTCTTC	CASRPGLEGHEQFF